These 22 T cell receptor beta chains were sequenced from one sample in a study of blood T cell repertoires in COVID-19. Profiling relied on immunoSEQ multiplex PCR, and the TCRdb table lists in-frame clones only, not all of them. This table has some 200,000 clones, roughly 80% appearing once. Input material: peripheral blood. The receptors stem from a woman of 80 years or more with COVID-19, enrolled during active disease.

V usage is TRBV28 and J usage is TRBJ1-4; possibly TRBD1 for D (5 bases). Germline V gene sequence: CDR1 MDHEN, CDR2 SYDVKM. Trimming left V 8 bases short and J 8 bases short, with 15 bases between. The CDR3 is 13 residues long. CDR3 loop: CASDGGLGEKLFF. The DNA of the CDR3 is TGTGCCAGCGACGGGGGTCTCGGGGAAAAACTGTTTTTT.

The chain carries TRBV5-1 and TRBJ1-1, with D perhaps TRBD1 (6 bases). Germline loops: CDR1 SGHRS, CDR2 YFSETQ. Trimming removed 4 bases at V and 0 bases at J, with 16 bases between. The CDR3 loop spans 16 amino acids. CDR3 sequence: CASSPTGQFMNTEAFF. The CDR3 DNA sequence: TGCGCCAGCAGCCCGACCGGACAGTTCATGAACACTGAAGCTTTCTTT.

The V gene is TRBV19, the J gene TRBJ2-1; D gene unclear. Germline values: CDR1 LNHDA, CDR2 SQIVND (reference sequence). The CDR3 consists of 15 residues. Trimming pared 4 bases from V and 3 bases from J, leaving 13 bases between. CDR3 DNA sequence: TGTGCCAGTAGTACTATCGTCGCAGGCTACAATGAGCAGTTCTTC. Protein product: CASSTIVAGYNEQFF.

This clone came up a few times. This sequence joins TRBV7-8 and TRBJ1-5, with TRBD1 as a possible D gene (6 bases). The CDR3 runs to 15 residues. Germline CDR1 SGHVS, CDR2 FQNEAQ. Trimming pared 2 bases from V and 4 bases from J, leaving 12 bases between. CDR3 amino acids: CASSLHRVGNQPQHF. The CDR3 coding sequence is TGTGCCAGCAGCTTACACAGGGTTGGGAATCAGCCCCAGCATTTT.

The chain uses TRBV5-4 and TRBJ1-1; TRBD1 agrees at 7 bases. This CDR3 is 14 amino acids long. The germline CDR1 and CDR2 sequences are SGHNT and YYREEE (reference sequence). The V segment lost 5 bases and the J segment 1 base; nucleotides outside the gene matches: 5. CDR3 sequence: CASREQGQNTEAFF. CDR3 bases: TGTGCCAGCAGGGAACAGGGGCAGAACACTGAAGCTTTCTTT.

This chain uses TRBV6-4 with TRBJ1-2; perhaps TRBD1 as D (6 bases). Trimming removed 5 bases from V and 2 bases from J, with 12 bases in between. This CDR3 spans 14 amino acids. The germline V gene encodes CDR1 MRHNA and CDR2 SNTAGT. CDR3 DNA: TGTGCCAGCAGTTCCGGGACAACGAACTATGGCTACACCTTC. Protein: CASSSGTTNYGYTF.

The rearrangement joins TRBV18 to TRBJ1-5, with D uncertain. The CDR3 consists of 14 residues. Germline assignment: CDR1 KGHSH and CDR2 LQKENI. The V and J ends lost 2 bases and 1 base respectively, with 6 bases between them. CDR3 protein: CASSPEASNQPQHF. The CDR3 nucleotides are TGTGCCAGCTCACCAGAGGCAAGCAATCAGCCCCAGCATTTT.

The chain has TRBV11-2 and TRBJ2-5; 10 bases map to TRBD2. Germline lookup yields CDR1 SGHAT and CDR2 FQNNGV. Germline trimming cut 3 bases from V and 5 bases from J; bases unmatched to any gene: 6. The CDR3 loop spans 15 amino acids. CDR3 bases: TGTGCCAGCAGCTTTTTAGCGGGGGGCACGGAGACCCAGTACTTC. Its translation: CASSFLAGGTETQYF.

The V and J genes are TRBV7-9 and TRBJ2-2, with TRBD2 matching over 10 bases. V was pared by 0 bases and J by 3 bases, with 4 bases of the junction left unmatched. CDR1 is SEHNR and CDR2 is FQNEAQ in the germline V gene (reference sequence). The CDR3 length is 17 residues. CDR3 loop: CASSLAWSGGDTGELFF. For the CDR3, the DNA is TGTGCCAGCAGCTTAGCGTGGAGCGGGGGGGACACCGGGGAGCTGTTTTTT.

This clone showed up just a few times. The chain employs TRBV11-2 and TRBJ1-3, with D possibly TRBD1 on 6 matching bases. V lost 4 bases, J lost 8 bases, and 18 bases lay in between. The CDR3 totals 15 residues. Germline V gene data show CDR1 as SGHAT and CDR2 as FQNNGV. CDR3 region: CASSSRTEDSHTIYF. The DNA of the CDR3 is TGTGCCAGCAGCTCCCGGACGGAGGACAGTCACACCATATATTTT. The variable domain in full, with the rest retrieved from reference TRBV11-2 and TRBJ1-3, is EAGVAQSPRYKIIEKRQSVAFWCNPISGHATLYWYQQILGQGPKLLIQFQNNGVVDDSQLPKDRFSAERLKGVDSTLKIQPAKLEDSAVYLCASSSRTEDSHTIYFGEGSWLTVV.

J is TRBJ1-4 and V is TRBV4-1; 10 bases match TRBD1. J lost 5 bases, V lost 5 bases, and 5 bases had no gene match. This CDR3 region has 15 residues. CDR1 and CDR2 (germline): MGHRA, YSYEKL. CDR3 protein: CASSGRDRGNEKLFF. The DNA for the CDR3 is TGCGCCAGCAGCGGCCGGGACAGGGGAAATGAAAAACTGTTTTTT.

This clone was picked up a small number of times. This chain uses TRBV6-4 with TRBJ1-6; D unclear. V shed 7 bases and J shed 6 bases, with 22 bases lying between them. The CDR3 is 17 amino acids. The germline gives CDR1 MRHNA, CDR2 SNTAGT. The DNA for the CDR3 is TGTGCCAGCACCCGACCCAAGAGGAGGCCCTTTAATTCACCCCTCCACTTT. It translates to CASTRPKRRPFNSPLHF.

V gene TRBV6-5 combines with J gene TRBJ2-7, with a possible D match to TRBD1 (6 bases). The V gene's germline CDR1 is MNHEY and CDR2 SVGAGI. With 6 bases removed from V and 2 bases from J, the gap between germline ends came to 14 bases. CDR3 length: 14 residues. CDR3 loop: CASRLDRPAYEQYF. For the CDR3, the DNA is TGTGCCAGCAGGCTAGACAGGCCAGCCTACGAGCAGTACTTC.

V is TRBV11-2 and J is TRBJ1-1, with D possibly matching TRBD1 (5 bases). CDR1 and CDR2 from the germline V gene are SGHAT and FQNNGV. With 2 bases removed from V and 4 bases from J, the gap between germline ends came to 14 bases. The CDR3 runs 15 residues. The DNA of the CDR3 is TGTGCCAGCAGCTTATCCGGGGGAGTGGGCACTGAAGCTTTCTTT. Translation: CASSLSGGVGTEAFF.

The sample holds a few counts of this clone. The chain carries TRBV7-2 and TRBJ2-7; 9 nucleotides align to TRBD1. Germline assignment: CDR1 SGHTA and CDR2 FQGNSA. Trimming cost V 5 bases and J 6 bases; bases outside gene matches: 8. CDR3 length: 14 residues. CDR3 protein: CASSLKGQGGEQYF. CDR3 nucleotide sequence: TGTGCCAGCAGCCTAAAGGGACAGGGCGGCGAGCAGTACTTC.

This clone was counted only a few times. This chain joins TRBV28 and TRBJ1-1; no clear D gene. The CDR3 has 15 amino acids. Germline loops: CDR1 MDHEN, CDR2 SYDVKM. The germline V and J ends were trimmed by 2 bases and 1 base, with 11 bases remaining between them. The CDR3 nucleotides read TGTGCCAGCAGTTTAGAGGGTCTCGGGAACACTGAAGCTTTCTTT. Its translation: CASSLEGLGNTEAFF.

The V gene is TRBV7-3, the J gene TRBJ2-3; D is ambiguous. The CDR3 runs 14 residues. The germline V gene has CDR1 SGHTA and CDR2 FQGTGA. The V end lost 2 bases, the J end lost 4 bases, and 10 bases lay between the germline ends. This chain's CDR3 is CASSLGLSADTQYF. DNA of the CDR3: TGTGCCAGCAGCTTAGGGCTGTCAGCAGATACGCAGTATTTT.

This chain links TRBV28 with TRBJ1-5, with 10 bases that match TRBD1. The CDR3 is 16 residues long. The trim removed 10 bases at V and 6 bases at J, leaving 15 bases unmatched. The germline CDR1 and CDR2 sequences are MDHEN and SYDVKM. Here the CDR3 DNA reads TGTGCCACATGCGCGTGGGGACAGGGGTCTGTTCAGCCCCAGCATTTT. It is translated as CATCAWGQGSVQPQHF.

The rearrangement joins TRBV27 to TRBJ1-6; a weak D match, TRBD1 (6 bases). Germline V gene data show CDR1 as MNHEY and CDR2 as SMNVEV (reference sequence). The CDR3 is 16 amino acids. V was clipped by 4 bases and J by 7 bases, with 17 bases between them. The CDR3 nucleotides read TGTGCCAGCAGTTCGGATCCGACAGGCGCCAATTCACCCCTCCACTTT. It codes for CASSSDPTGANSPLHF.

The chain links TRBV5-4 to TRBJ1-1, with TRBD1 matching 11 bases. The CDR3 is made up of 16 amino acids. The junction had 11 bases not matched to a gene; V was cut back by 5 bases and J by 5 bases. The germline V gene has CDR1 SGHNT and CDR2 YYREEE (reference sequence). This chain's CDR3 is CASRRGQGAGGTEAFF. CDR3 DNA: TGTGCCAGCAGACGCGGACAGGGGGCCGGGGGTACTGAAGCTTTCTTT.

A remark on this clone: Different DNA sequences within this sample yield the same CDR3. This chain links TRBV9 with TRBJ1-5; 8 positions agree with TRBD1. This CDR3 has 14 amino acids. Germline V lookup: CDR1 SGDLS, CDR2 YYNGEE. V lost 2 bases and J lost 3; bases outside the gene matches: 1. The CDR3 here is CASSVGQANQPQHF. CDR3 nucleotides: TGTGCCAGCAGCGTGGGACAGGCCAATCAGCCCCAGCATTTT.

This clone was recorded a few times. This chain joins TRBV3-1 (or the pseudogene TRBV3-2) and TRBJ2-3, with 7 bases identical to TRBD1. CDR1 is LGHDT and CDR2 is YNNKEL in the germline V gene (reference sequence). The CDR3 has 15 residues. V gave up 4 bases and J gave up 6 bases; unmatched junction bases: 10. This CDR3 is CASSLWTGKADTQYF. DNA of the CDR3: TGTGCCAGCAGCCTTTGGACAGGAAAAGCGGATACGCAGTATTTT.